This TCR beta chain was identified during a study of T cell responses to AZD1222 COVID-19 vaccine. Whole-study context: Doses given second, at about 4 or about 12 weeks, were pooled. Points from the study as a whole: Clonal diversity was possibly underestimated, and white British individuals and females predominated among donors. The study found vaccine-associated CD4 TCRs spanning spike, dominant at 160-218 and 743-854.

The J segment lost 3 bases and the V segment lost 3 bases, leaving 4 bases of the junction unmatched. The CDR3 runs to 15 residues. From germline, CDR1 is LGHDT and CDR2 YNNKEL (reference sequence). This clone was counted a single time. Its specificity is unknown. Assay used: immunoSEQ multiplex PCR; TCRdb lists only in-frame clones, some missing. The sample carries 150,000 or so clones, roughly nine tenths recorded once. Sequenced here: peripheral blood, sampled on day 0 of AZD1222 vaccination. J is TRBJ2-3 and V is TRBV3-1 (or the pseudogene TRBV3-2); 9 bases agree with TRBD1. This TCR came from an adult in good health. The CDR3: CASSHPGTGTDTQYF. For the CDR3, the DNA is TGTGCCAGCAGCCACCCCGGGACAGGGACAGATACGCAGTATTTT.